This T cell receptor beta chain was retrieved from a study of type 1 regulatory T cells. Study-wide context: T-allo10 is a Tr1-enriched, alloantigen-specific CD4 T cell product made in vitro.

Turning to this clonotype: The antigen remains undetermined.

CDR3 length equals 14 residues. V was pared by 3 bases and J by 4 bases, with 4 bases of the junction left unmatched. Germline lookup yields CDR1 SGHKS and CDR2 YYEKEE (reference sequence). Via MiXCR, TCRdb re-called the reads, giving one row per CDR3 protein. The sample includes 60,000 to 70,000 distinct CDR3 sequences, about 48% of them seen just once. The chain joins TRBV5-5 to TRBJ2-7; 10 positions match TRBD1. The receptor was derived from a human donor in good health. Sequencing input: cultured non-Tr1 T cells, either the whole culture or a sorted T cell fraction (not recorded which). Here the CDR3 DNA reads TGTGCCAGCAGCTCGACAGGGGGCAAGTACGAGCAGTACTTC. Its protein product is CASSSTGGKYEQYF.